The source of this T cell receptor beta chain is a study of Graves' ophthalmopathy and Graves' hyperthyroidism. The CDR3 contains 15 residues. Germline V gene lookup returns CDR1 SGHAT and CDR2 FQNNGV. V was shortened by 2 bases and J by 2 bases, with 13 bases between the two germline ends. As for this clonotype: Antigen: not known.

As the template, RNA transcripts were used to amplify TCR beta CDR3 regions. Second-round multiplex PCR followed a first-round RT-PCR using HTBI primers. TCRdb passed the multiplex PCR reads through MiXCR, listing each CDR3 protein once. The sample consists of around 1,200,000 distinct CDR3 sequences, about two fifths of them appearing once. Hyperthyroidism patients had new diagnoses, durations under 2 months, and ages of 18 to 65. Findings and limits, study-wide: The study's model predicted ophthalmopathy progression at around 70% sensitivity and almost 75% specificity. Blood contained most expanded thyroid clonotypes exceeding 0.001 frequency.

The chain is built from TRBV11-2 and TRBJ2-7; no clear D. The sequenced sample consisted of peripheral blood or thyroid tissue (not recorded which). This TCR was sampled from an adult man with Graves' hyperthyroidism. CDR3 DNA sequence: TGTGCCAGCAGCTTAACAAGGGCTGGAGCCTACGAGCAGTACTTC. Encoded protein: CASSLTRAGAYEQYF.